This T cell receptor (beta chain) is drawn from a study of T-cell memory formation after mild COVID-19. Study-wide context: Each donor largely had its own TCR clusters. Study-wide results and caveats: What remained unconfirmed was the SARS-CoV-2 specificity of second-wave clones peaking on day 37. Day 15 to 85 contracting clones showed balanced CD4/CD8; later expanders leaned CD4+.

The germline gives CDR1 SQVTM, CDR2 ANQGSEA. V lost 5 bases and J lost 7, with 9 bases in between. There are 10 residues in the CDR3. cDNA libraries for TCR alpha and TCR beta, carrying sample barcodes and UMIs, came from 5'RACE with constant-segment primers. One entry per CDR3 protein, called by TCRdb with MiXCR from the 5' RACE reads. Of approximately 65,000 distinct CDR3 sequences in the sample, over 15% were seen once. This clonotype was seen many times. What it binds is not known. The receptor was isolated from an adult woman who had mild COVID-19 (a few samples of this study predate the infection). Cell type and time point are not known. Sequencing was done on a sample of PBMCs or a T cell subset sorted from them (not recorded which). The chain employs TRBV29-1 and TRBJ2-7; no clear D gene. Here the CDR3 reads CSVRVQEQYF. The DNA of the CDR3 is TGCAGCGTTCGGGTGCAGGAGCAGTACTTC.